Only a few counts were recorded for the clone carrying this T cell receptor (beta chain). What it binds is not known. The source of the sample is a study of vaccination and CD4 T cells after COVID-19. The Oncomine TCR Beta short-read assay generated sequence data from the DNA of cultured CD4+ T cells. After culture, CD4+ T cells served as the source for genomic DNA extraction. A single record per CDR3 protein comes from TCRdb applying MiXCR to the PCR reads. The sample yields fewer than 20,000 distinct CDR3 sequences, 44% seen once. The study's findings and limits: Convalescent patients' clones that were vaccine-specific were spike mono-reactive in 304 of 307 cases.

Trimming removed 1 base from V and 5 bases from J, with 20 bases in between. Germline-derived CDR1 and CDR2 are DFQATT and SNEGSKA (reference sequence). The CDR3 totals 16 residues. The time point denotes: late sampling 161 to 241 days after vaccination in a few convalescent patients. Treatment described: roughly 10-day PBMC culture with coronavirus spike peptide pools or control peptides (ViraFEST assay). The chain uses TRBV20-1 and TRBJ2-5, with D perhaps matching TRBD1 (5 bases). Specimen: CD4+ T cells from blood, cultured in vitro, collected about 7 months after SARS-CoV-2 vaccination. This receptor was identified in a human donor who had recovered from COVID-19. CDR3 in amino acids: CSARAGAGQVWETQYF. In nucleotides, the CDR3 is TGCAGTGCTAGAGCTGGGGCTGGCCAGGTCTGGGAGACCCAGTACTTC.